What follows describes a single T cell receptor beta chain. Antigen: not known. The record originates from a study of cytomegalovirus exposure and HLA in healthy donors. Study observations and caveats: Using the classifier, cytomegalovirus status was reportedly diagnosed with high specificity and sensitivity. For most TCR beta V segments, an earlier analysis put the productive rate at about 90% or about 30% of the time. Researchers reportedly found TCR beta sequences accurately predicted most subjects' HLA-A and HLA-B alleles.

PCR primers comprised 60 Vbeta and 13 Jbeta primers. Profiling relied on immunoSEQ multiplex PCR, and the TCRdb table lists in-frame clones only, not all of them. The sample includes a few hundred thousand clones, almost 80% of them seen just once. The CDR3 loop spans 13 amino acids. Germline lookup yields CDR1 GTSNPN and CDR2 SVGIG (reference sequence). With V trimmed by 4 bases and J by 9 bases, 6 bases remained unmatched. The J gene is TRBJ2-1, the V gene TRBV30, with 10 bases that match TRBD2. What was sequenced was PBMCs. The source of this sequence is a man between 18 and 29 years old in good health and CMV-seronegative. The CDR3 here is CAWKLAGVAEQFF. CDR3 bases: TGTGCCTGGAAGCTAGCGGGAGTGGCTGAGCAGTTCTTC.